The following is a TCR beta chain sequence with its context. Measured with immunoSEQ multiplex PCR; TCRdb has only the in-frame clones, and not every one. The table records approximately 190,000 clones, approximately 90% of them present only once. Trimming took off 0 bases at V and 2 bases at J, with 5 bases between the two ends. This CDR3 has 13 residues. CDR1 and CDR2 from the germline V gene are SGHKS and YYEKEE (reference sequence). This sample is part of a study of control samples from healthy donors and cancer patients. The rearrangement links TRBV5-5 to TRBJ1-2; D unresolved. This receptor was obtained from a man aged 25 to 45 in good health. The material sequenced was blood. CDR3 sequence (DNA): TGTGCCAGCAGCTTGGCAGTAAACTATGGCTACACCTTC. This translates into CASSLAVNYGYTF. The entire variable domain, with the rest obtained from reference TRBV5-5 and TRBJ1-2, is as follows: DAGVTQSPTHLIKTRGQQVTLRCSPISGHKSVSWYQQVLGQGPQFIFQYYEKEERGRGNFPDRFSARQFPNYSSELNVNALLLGDSALYLCASSLAVNYGYTFGSGTRLTVV.